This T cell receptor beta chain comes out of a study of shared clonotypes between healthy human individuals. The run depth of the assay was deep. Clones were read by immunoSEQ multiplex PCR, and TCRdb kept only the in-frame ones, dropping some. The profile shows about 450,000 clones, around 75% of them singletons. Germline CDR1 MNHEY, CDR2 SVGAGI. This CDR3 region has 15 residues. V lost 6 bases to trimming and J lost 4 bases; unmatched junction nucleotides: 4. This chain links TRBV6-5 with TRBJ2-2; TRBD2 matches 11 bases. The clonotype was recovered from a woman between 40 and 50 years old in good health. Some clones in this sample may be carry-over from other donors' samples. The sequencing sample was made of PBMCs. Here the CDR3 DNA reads TGTGCCAGCAGCCGGGGGACTAGCGGCACCGGGGAGCTGTTTTTT. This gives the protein CASSRGTSGTGELFF.